This TCR beta chain comes out of a study of shared clonotypes between healthy human individuals. The CDR3 contains 19 residues. Trimming removed 5 bases from V and 6 bases from J, with 29 bases in between. Germline V gene lookup returns CDR1 MDHEN and CDR2 SYDVKM. This clone has just a few counts. The assay used deep level. Loaded into unsorted PBMC replicate PCRs was approximately 270 ng DNA, approximately 30,000 T cell genomes. The sequenced material, unsorted PBMC DNA, was run on ten immunoSEQ deep assay plates. Original methodology: ImmunoSEQ yielded junction-only sequences lacking quality scores, so filtering differed. The table came from immunoSEQ multiplex PCR; TCRdb's copy has only in-frame clones and leaves some out. V, J and clone size are taken as reported in that table, and D and trimming were inferred from the DNA itself. The table has more than 450,000 clones, 70% to 80% seen once.

J is TRBJ2-4 and V is TRBV28; possibly TRBD2 for D (7 bases). The specimen sequenced was PBMCs. The source is a middle-aged woman in good health. Some clones in this sample may be carry-over from other donors' samples. CDR3 sequence (DNA): TGTGCCAGCAGTGGGAGGGGGATACGGCGGCGGGCCGATCTAAACATTCAGTACTTC. Residues: CASSGRGIRRRADLNIQYF.